Shown below are 27 T cell receptor beta chains from a single sample sequenced in a study of cytomegalovirus exposure and HLA in healthy donors. Researchers ran the PCR with 60 Vbeta and 13 Jbeta primers. Assay: immunoSEQ multiplex PCR; the TCRdb copy retains only in-frame clones and omits some. Found here are 180,000 or so clones, roughly 8.7% of them singletons; the top ten hold over 1%. Sequencing used PBMCs. The receptors were gathered from a woman in her thirties in good health and CMV-seropositive.

The genes are TRBV10-1 and TRBJ2-1; TRBD1 is a possible D gene (6 bases). CDR1 is WNHNN and CDR2 is SYGVQD in the germline V gene (reference sequence). The V end was cut by 3 bases, the J end by 4 bases, with 10 bases between. This CDR3 is 14 amino acids long. Here the CDR3 DNA reads TGCGCCAGCAGTGACCAGGGGCGGTACAATGAGCAGTTCTTC. The encoded protein is CASSDQGRYNEQFF.

The chain has TRBV6-1 and TRBJ2-1, with D possibly being TRBD1 (6 bases). The germline CDR1 and CDR2 sequences are MNHNS and SASEGT. Trimming left V 5 bases short and J 3 bases short, with 11 bases between. This CDR3 comprises 14 residues. This CDR3 reads CASSPTGLYNEQFF. In DNA, the CDR3 is TGTGCCAGCAGTCCGACAGGCCTCTACAATGAGCAGTTCTTC.

The table lists this clone with a few counts. This chain uses TRBV5-1 with TRBJ2-7; weak D call: TRBD2 (5 bases). In germline, CDR1 is SGHRS, CDR2 YFSETQ. V was shortened by 0 bases and J by 2 bases, with 12 bases between the two germline ends. This CDR3 has 15 residues. In nucleotides, the CDR3 is TGCGCCAGCAGCTTGGCTCCTAGCCCAGCCTACGAGCAGTACTTC. As protein: CASSLAPSPAYEQYF.

The chain links TRBV5-1 to TRBJ2-3, with D tentatively TRBD2 (6 bases). The germline CDR1 and CDR2 sequences are SGHRS and YFSETQ. The ends were cut back, 4 bases at V and 0 bases at J, with 12 bases in the middle. This CDR3 comprises 15 residues. CDR3 bases: TGCGCCAGCAGCCCGGGACTCGAGAGCACAGATACGCAGTATTTT. Protein product: CASSPGLESTDTQYF.

This clone turned up a few times. V usage is TRBV7-3 and J usage is TRBJ2-2; the D gene is possibly TRBD1 (6 bases). V lost 1 base to trimming and J lost 1 base, with 10 bases between them. Germline-derived CDR1 and CDR2 are SGHTA and FQGTGA. This CDR3 spans 16 amino acids. The CDR3 DNA reads TGTGCCAGCAGCTTAAACTACAGGGTGAACACCGGGGAGCTGTTTTTT. Translated: CASSLNYRVNTGELFF.

There are a few counts of this clone. The gene calls are TRBV10-1 and TRBJ2-7; D possibly corresponds to TRBD2 (6 bases). The germline V gene encodes CDR1 WNHNN and CDR2 SYGVQD (reference sequence). Trimming stripped 3 bases from V and 5 bases from J, with 14 bases between. The CDR3 consists of 14 residues. The CDR3 protein is CASSEGGASHEQYF. DNA for the CDR3: TGCGCCAGCAGTGAAGGAGGGGCGAGCCACGAGCAGTACTTC.

V gene TRBV21-1 combines with J gene TRBJ2-7; the listed D gene, TRBD2, was not tested against the DNA. TRBV21-1 is recorded as a pseudogene. The CDR3 totals 14 residues. CDR3 sequence: CAGPGRGLLYEQYF. The DNA of the CDR3 is TGTGCCGGGCCGGGCAGGGGACTACTATACGAGCAGTACTTC.

This clone was observed a few times. The chain employs TRBV7-2 and TRBJ2-6; D not resolved. The germline CDR1 and CDR2 sequences are SGHTA and FQGNSA. Trimming pared 4 bases from V and 0 bases from J, leaving 4 bases between. This CDR3 comprises 14 residues. CDR3 DNA sequence: TGTGCCAGCAGCTCCTACTCTGGGGCCAACGTCCTGACTTTC. This encodes CASSSYSGANVLTF.

This clone was observed a few times. V is TRBV28 and J is TRBJ1-2; no definite D call. In germline, CDR1 is MDHEN, CDR2 SYDVKM. Deletions cut 3 bases from V and 3 bases from J, with 8 bases between. The CDR3 totals 13 residues. DNA for the CDR3: TGTGCCAGCAGTTTTCGGAGGGACTATGGCTACACCTTC. As protein: CASSFRRDYGYTF.

This clone has just a few counts. The V gene is TRBV5-1, the J gene TRBJ2-7; D unclear. The germline V gene has CDR1 SGHRS and CDR2 YFSETQ. Deletions cut 2 bases from V and 6 bases from J, with 3 bases between. The CDR3 covers 10 residues. The CDR3 region has the DNA TGCGCCAGCAGCTTCAGCGAGCAGTACTTC. Its protein product is CASSFSEQYF.

V and J are TRBV18 and TRBJ1-1, with 9 bases fitting TRBD1. CDR3 size: 15 residues. The germline V gene encodes CDR1 KGHSH and CDR2 LQKENI. With 0 bases clipped from V and 5 bases from J, the junction kept 4 bases outside the gene matches. The CDR3 DNA sequence: TGTGCCAGCTCACCACCGGGGACAGGGTTGACTGAAGCTTTCTTT. Protein product: CASSPPGTGLTEAFF.

For the CDR3, the DNA is TGTGCCAGCAGCTCCCGGGACAGGAAGGCCCCTGAAGCTTTCTTT. Its translation: CASSSRDRKAPEAFF. This rearrangement joins TRBV7-9 to TRBJ1-1; 8 nucleotides line up with TRBD1. Germline CDR1 and CDR2: SEHNR and FQNEAQ (reference sequence). There are 15 residues in the CDR3. J was trimmed by 6 bases and V by 4 bases; bases with no gene match: 10.

The rearrangement joins TRBV7-9 to TRBJ2-5, with no clear D. Trimming stripped 3 bases from V and 3 bases from J, with 11 bases between. The CDR3 length is 14 residues. Germline V lookup: CDR1 SEHNR, CDR2 FQNEAQ (reference sequence). CDR3: CASSFPSQEETQYF. The DNA for the CDR3 is TGTGCCAGCAGCTTCCCCAGTCAGGAAGAGACCCAGTACTTC.

This chain links TRBV11-2 with TRBJ1-1; no definite D call. There are 14 residues in the CDR3. Deletions cut 3 bases from V and 0 bases from J, with 8 bases between. Germline lookup yields CDR1 SGHAT and CDR2 FQNNGV. In nucleotides, the CDR3 is TGTGCCAGCAGCTTGGAACAGCTGAACACTGAAGCTTTCTTT. Its protein product is CASSLEQLNTEAFF. Filled out from reference TRBV11-2 and TRBJ1-1, the complete variable domain reads EAGVAQSPRYKIIEKRQSVAFWCNPISGHATLYWYQQILGQGPKLLIQFQNNGVVDDSQLPKDRFSAERLKGVDSTLKIQPAKLEDSAVYLCASSLEQLNTEAFFGQGTRLTVV.

In DNA form, the CDR3 reads TGCAGCGGAGCGGTCGAAGCTTTCTTT. Its translation: CSGAVEAFF. The chain has TRBV20-1 and TRBJ1-1; no clear D. There are 9 residues in the CDR3. CDR1 DFQATT and CDR2 SNEGSKA come from the germline V gene (reference sequence).

Notes on this clone: The same CDR3 arises from other DNA sequences in this sample as well. This chain connects TRBV5-1 to TRBJ2-3, with 10 bases identical to TRBD2. Looked up from germline, CDR1 is SGHRS and CDR2 is YFSETQ. This CDR3 is built from 17 residues. V dropped 4 bases and J dropped 6; count of bases not matched to a gene: 14. CDR3 sequence (DNA): TGCGCCAGCAGCCCCCCGACTAGCGGGTCCCTCGGGGATACGCAGTATTTT. Protein product: CASSPPTSGSLGDTQYF.

This clone appeared a few times. The chain couples TRBV2 to TRBJ2-3, with D possibly being TRBD2 (5 bases). Germline CDR1 is SNHLY and CDR2 is FYNNEI. This CDR3 has 16 residues. The germline V and J ends were trimmed by 1 base and 3 bases, with 14 bases remaining between them. DNA for the CDR3: TGTGCCAGCAGTGAAGGAGGGTTGCGAAGAACAGATACGCAGTATTTT. Its translation: CASSEGGLRRTDTQYF.

The CDR3 DNA reads TGTGCCAGCAGAAACCAGGGGGCGAATGCCTACGAGCAGTACTTC. This encodes CASRNQGANAYEQYF. This chain connects TRBV6-1 to TRBJ2-7, with 8 bases aligning to TRBD1. V lost 6 bases and J lost 2; bases outside the gene matches: 9. The CDR3 runs to 15 residues. CDR1 MNHNS and CDR2 SASEGT come from the germline V gene.

The table lists this clone with a few counts. The V and J genes are TRBV29-1 and TRBJ1-2, with 10 bases fitting TRBD1. The germline gives CDR1 SQVTM, CDR2 ANQGSEA. This CDR3 is built from 13 residues. The V gene end was trimmed by 1 base and the J gene end by 6 bases; junction bases not matched to a gene: 2. CDR3 sequence: CSVEAGQGNGYTF. In DNA, the CDR3 is TGCAGCGTTGAAGCGGGACAGGGGAATGGCTACACCTTC.

The chain couples TRBV7-2 to TRBJ2-7, with D possibly matching TRBD2 (6 bases). The V gene lost 0 bases and the J gene lost 0 bases, with 12 bases spanning the gap. The CDR3 is 16 residues long. Germline assignment: CDR1 SGHTA and CDR2 FQGNSA. The chain's CDR3 is CASSLAPGRSSYEQYF. In nucleotides, the CDR3 is TGTGCCAGCAGCTTAGCGCCAGGGAGGAGCTCCTACGAGCAGTACTTC.

J is TRBJ1-2 and V is TRBV6-1; maybe TRBD1 (6 bases). The length of the CDR3 is 15 residues. Germline CDR1 reads MNHNS; CDR2 reads SASEGT. The germline V and J ends were trimmed by 4 bases and 7 bases, with 19 bases remaining between them. The CDR3, as DNA: TGTGCCAGCAGTGGGCCTGCAGGGGCCGTTGCTGGCTACACCTTC. The encoded protein is CASSGPAGAVAGYTF.

The rearrangement links TRBV27 to TRBJ2-1; TRBD1 matches at 7 bases. The CDR3 is 15 amino acids. Trimming cost V 1 base and J 0 bases; bases outside gene matches: 0. Germline values: CDR1 MNHEY, CDR2 SMNVEV (reference sequence). The CDR3 DNA reads TGTGCCAGCAGTTTATACAGGGGCTCCTACAATGAGCAGTTCTTC. Translated, it gives CASSLYRGSYNEQFF.

The J gene is TRBJ2-7, the V gene TRBV7-9, with 16 bases matching TRBD2. CDR3 length: 16 amino acids. Germline CDR1 and CDR2: SEHNR and FQNEAQ (reference sequence). V lost 5 bases, J lost 7 bases, and 8 bases stayed unmatched. CDR3 amino acids: CASSAGTSGRAGEQYF. DNA for the CDR3: TGTGCCAGCAGCGCTGGGACTAGCGGGAGGGCGGGGGAGCAGTACTTC. Using reference TRBV7-9 and TRBJ2-7 for the parts outside the CDR3, the full variable domain is DTGVSQNPRHKITKRGQNVTFRCDPISEHNRLYWYRQTLGQGPEFLTYFQNEAQLEKSRLLSDRFSAERPKGSFSTLEIQRTEQGDSAMYLCASSAGTSGRAGEQYFGPGTRLTVT.

The chain has TRBV11-2 and TRBJ2-3; 15 bases are a match to TRBD2. Germline lookup yields CDR1 SGHAT and CDR2 FQNNGV. CDR3 length equals 19 residues. With V trimmed by 2 bases and J by 4 bases, 10 bases remained unmatched. The CDR3 DNA reads as TGTGCCAGCAGCTTATCCCCACGGACTAGCGGGAGGGTTTCAGATACGCAGTATTTT. It encodes CASSLSPRTSGRVSDTQYF.

DNA for the CDR3: TGTGCCAGCAGCTTGGGCTCGCGGGTAAACACCGGGGAGCTGTTTTTT. It specifies CASSLGSRVNTGELFF. The rearrangement links TRBV5-4 to TRBJ2-2; D might be TRBD2 (5 bases). Per the germline V gene, CDR1 is SGHNT and CDR2 is YYREEE (reference sequence). V lost 0 bases and J 2 bases, leaving 11 bases between the germline ends. CDR3 size: 16 residues.

This sequence joins TRBV21-1 and TRBJ2-1; the DNA was not used to check the table's D call, TRBD2. TRBV21-1 is reported as a pseudogene. The CDR3 consists of 10 residues. In DNA form, the CDR3 reads TGTGCCAGCATGCGGAATGAGCAGTTCTTC. Its protein product is CASMRNEQFF.

This chain links TRBV11-2 with TRBJ2-5; a weak D match, TRBD2 (6 bases). Germline V gene sequence: CDR1 SGHAT, CDR2 FQNNGV. This CDR3 has 13 amino acids. V lost 6 bases and J 3 bases, leaving 11 bases between the germline ends. CDR3 region: CASSKRGKETQYF. The DNA for the CDR3 is TGTGCCAGCAGTAAACGGGGGAAAGAGACCCAGTACTTC.